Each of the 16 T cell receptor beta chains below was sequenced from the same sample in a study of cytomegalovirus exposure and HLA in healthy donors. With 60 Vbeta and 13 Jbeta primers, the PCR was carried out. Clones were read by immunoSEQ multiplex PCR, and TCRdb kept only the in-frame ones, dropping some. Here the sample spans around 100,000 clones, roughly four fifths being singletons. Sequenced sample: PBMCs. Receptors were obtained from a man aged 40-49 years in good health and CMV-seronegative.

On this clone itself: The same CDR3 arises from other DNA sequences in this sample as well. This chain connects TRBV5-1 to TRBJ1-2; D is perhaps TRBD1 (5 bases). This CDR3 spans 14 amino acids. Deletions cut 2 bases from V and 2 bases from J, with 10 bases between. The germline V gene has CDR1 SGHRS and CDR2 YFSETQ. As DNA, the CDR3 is TGCGCCAGCAGCTTTGATGCAGGGAACTATGGCTACACCTTC. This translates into CASSFDAGNYGYTF.

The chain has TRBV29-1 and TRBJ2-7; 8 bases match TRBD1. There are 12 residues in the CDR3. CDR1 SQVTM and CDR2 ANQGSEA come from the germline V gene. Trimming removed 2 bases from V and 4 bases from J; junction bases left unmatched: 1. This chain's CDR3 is CSVEQGAYEQYF. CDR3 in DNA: TGCAGCGTTGAACAGGGGGCTTACGAGCAGTACTTC.

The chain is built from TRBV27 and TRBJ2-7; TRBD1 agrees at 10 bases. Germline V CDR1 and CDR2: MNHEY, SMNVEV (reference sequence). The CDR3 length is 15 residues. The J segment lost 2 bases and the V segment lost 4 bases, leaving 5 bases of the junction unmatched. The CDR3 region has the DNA TGTGCCAGCAGTTCAACCGGGACAGGGGCCTACGAGCAGTACTTC. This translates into CASSSTGTGAYEQYF.

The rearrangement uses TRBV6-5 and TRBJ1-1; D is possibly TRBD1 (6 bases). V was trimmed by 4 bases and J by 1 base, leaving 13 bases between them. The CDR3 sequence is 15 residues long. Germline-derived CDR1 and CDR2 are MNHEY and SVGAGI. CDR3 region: CASSSLGTTNTEAFF. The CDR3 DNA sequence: TGTGCCAGCAGTTCGCTCGGGACAACGAACACTGAAGCTTTCTTT.

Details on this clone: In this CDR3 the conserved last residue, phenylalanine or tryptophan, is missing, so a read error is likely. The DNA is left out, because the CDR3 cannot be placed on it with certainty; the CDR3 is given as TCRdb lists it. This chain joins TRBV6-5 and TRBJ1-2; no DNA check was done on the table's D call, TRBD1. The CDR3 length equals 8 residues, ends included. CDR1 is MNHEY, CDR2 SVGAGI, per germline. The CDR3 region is CASSYGTL.

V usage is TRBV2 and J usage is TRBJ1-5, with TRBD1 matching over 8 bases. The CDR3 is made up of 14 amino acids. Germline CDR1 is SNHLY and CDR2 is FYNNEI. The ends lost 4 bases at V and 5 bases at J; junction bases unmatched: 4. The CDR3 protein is CASSVETGDQPQHF. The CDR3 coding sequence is TGTGCCAGCAGTGTCGAGACAGGGGATCAGCCCCAGCATTTT.

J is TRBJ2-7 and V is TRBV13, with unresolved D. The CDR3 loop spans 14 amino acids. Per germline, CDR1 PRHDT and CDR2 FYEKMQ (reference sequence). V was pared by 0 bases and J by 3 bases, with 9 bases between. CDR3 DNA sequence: TGTGCCAGCAGCTTAGGCTTTGCGGACTACGAGCAGTACTTC. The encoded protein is CASSLGFADYEQYF.

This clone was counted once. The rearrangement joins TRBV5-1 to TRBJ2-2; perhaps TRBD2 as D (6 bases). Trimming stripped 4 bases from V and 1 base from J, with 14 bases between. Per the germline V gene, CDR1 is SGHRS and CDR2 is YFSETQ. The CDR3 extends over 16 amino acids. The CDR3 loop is CASSTRGVVNTGELFF. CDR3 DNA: TGCGCCAGCAGCACCCGCGGGGTTGTGAACACCGGGGAGCTGTTTTTT.

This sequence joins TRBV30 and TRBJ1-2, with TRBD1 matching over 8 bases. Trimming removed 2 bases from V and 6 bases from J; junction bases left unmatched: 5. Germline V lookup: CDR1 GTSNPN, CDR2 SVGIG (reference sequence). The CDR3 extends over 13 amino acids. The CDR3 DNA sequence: TGTGCCTGGAGTTGGACAGGGAGGGATGGCTACACCTTC. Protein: CAWSWTGRDGYTF.

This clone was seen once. CDR3 nucleotides: TGTGCCAGCAGCTTGGGTCGGGGGGCGGATTACGAGCAGTACTTC. This gives the protein CASSLGRGADYEQYF. The chain joins TRBV5-4 to TRBJ2-7, with D possibly TRBD2 on 7 matching bases. This CDR3 has 15 amino acids. Germline assignment: CDR1 SGHNT and CDR2 YYREEE (reference sequence). The V end lost 0 bases, the J end lost 4 bases, and 14 bases lay between the germline ends. The full variable domain, rest sourced from reference TRBV5-4 and TRBJ2-7, is ETGVTQSPTHLIKTRGQQVTLRCSSQSGHNTVSWYQQALGQGPQFIFQYYREEENGRGNFPPRFSGLQFPNYSSELNVNALELDDSALYLCASSLGRGADYEQYFGPGTRLTVT.

CDR3 loop: CASSLQGQWNGYTF. DNA of the CDR3: TGTGCCAGCAGCTTACAGGGACAATGGAATGGCTACACCTTC. The chain is built from TRBV7-2 and TRBJ1-2; maybe TRBD1 (6 bases). Trimming stripped 2 bases from V and 6 bases from J, with 13 bases between. The CDR3 length is 14 residues. Germline-derived CDR1 and CDR2 are SGHTA and FQGNSA.

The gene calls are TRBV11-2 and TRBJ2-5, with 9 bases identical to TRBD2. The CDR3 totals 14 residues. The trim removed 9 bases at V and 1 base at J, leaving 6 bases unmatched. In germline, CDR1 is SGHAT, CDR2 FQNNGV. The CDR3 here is CASRLAEAQETQYF. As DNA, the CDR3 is TGTGCCAGTAGACTAGCGGAGGCCCAAGAGACCCAGTACTTC.

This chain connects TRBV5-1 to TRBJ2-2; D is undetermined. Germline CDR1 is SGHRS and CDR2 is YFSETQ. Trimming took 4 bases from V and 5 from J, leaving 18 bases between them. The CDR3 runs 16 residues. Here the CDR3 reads CASSESSHRLTGELFF. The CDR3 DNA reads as TGCGCCAGCAGCGAAAGTTCCCATCGACTTACCGGGGAGCTGTTTTTT.

The CDR3 bases are TGTGCCAGTAGTCTGCGACAGGGGGCCGTTAGCAATCAGCCCCAGCATTTT. It yields the protein CASSLRQGAVSNQPQHF. This chain joins TRBV19 and TRBJ1-5; 10 bases map to TRBD1. This CDR3 is 17 amino acids long. J lost 0 bases, V lost 5 bases, and 7 bases had no gene match. CDR1 is LNHDA and CDR2 is SQIVND in the germline V gene (reference sequence). The variable domain in full, with the rest retrieved from reference TRBV19 and TRBJ1-5, is DGGITQSPKYLFRKEGQNVTLSCEQNLNHDAMYWYRQDPGQGLRLIYYSQIVNDFQKGDIAEGYSVSREKKESFPLTVTSAQKNPTAFYLCASSLRQGAVSNQPQHFGDGTRLSIL.

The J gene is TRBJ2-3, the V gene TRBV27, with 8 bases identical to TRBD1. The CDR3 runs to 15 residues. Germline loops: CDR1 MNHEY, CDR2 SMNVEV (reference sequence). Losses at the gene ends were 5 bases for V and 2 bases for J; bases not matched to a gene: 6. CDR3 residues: CASSTQGAPTDTQYF. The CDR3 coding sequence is TGTGCCAGCAGTACCCAGGGGGCGCCCACAGATACGCAGTATTTT.

The chain's CDR3 is CASSPRVGGYEQYF. In DNA form, the CDR3 reads TGCGCCAGCAGCCCGAGAGTGGGGGGCTACGAGCAGTACTTC. The chain carries TRBV5-1 and TRBJ2-7, with a weak D call TRBD2 (6 bases). Per the germline V gene, CDR1 is SGHRS and CDR2 is YFSETQ. The ends were cut back, 4 bases at V and 3 bases at J, with 14 bases in the middle. The CDR3 runs to 14 residues.